The source of this T cell receptor beta chain is a study of blood T cell repertoires in COVID-19. Study in general: T cells, B-cell-depleted T cells, or PBMCs provided the cDNA or gDNA that served as material.

Original methodology: Amplification of reference gene primers was used by the study to estimate nucleated cell counts. Profiling relied on immunoSEQ multiplex PCR, and the TCRdb table lists in-frame clones only, not all of them. V and J calls plus clone size are reproduced from that table; the DNA served to infer D and trimming. The sample yields about 150,000 clones, approximately 83% seen once. The CDR3 totals 16 residues. V lost 3 bases, J lost 3 bases, and 3 bases stayed unmatched. Germline CDR1 MDHEN, CDR2 SYDVKM. This receptor was identified in a woman of 80 years or more with acute or convalescent COVID-19. Sequencing was performed on peripheral blood. The chain employs TRBV28 and TRBJ2-5, with 14 bases that match TRBD2. The CDR3 here is CASSFPGLAGEETQYF. CDR3 nucleotide sequence: TGTGCCAGCAGTTTCCCGGGACTAGCGGGGGAAGAGACCCAGTACTTC.